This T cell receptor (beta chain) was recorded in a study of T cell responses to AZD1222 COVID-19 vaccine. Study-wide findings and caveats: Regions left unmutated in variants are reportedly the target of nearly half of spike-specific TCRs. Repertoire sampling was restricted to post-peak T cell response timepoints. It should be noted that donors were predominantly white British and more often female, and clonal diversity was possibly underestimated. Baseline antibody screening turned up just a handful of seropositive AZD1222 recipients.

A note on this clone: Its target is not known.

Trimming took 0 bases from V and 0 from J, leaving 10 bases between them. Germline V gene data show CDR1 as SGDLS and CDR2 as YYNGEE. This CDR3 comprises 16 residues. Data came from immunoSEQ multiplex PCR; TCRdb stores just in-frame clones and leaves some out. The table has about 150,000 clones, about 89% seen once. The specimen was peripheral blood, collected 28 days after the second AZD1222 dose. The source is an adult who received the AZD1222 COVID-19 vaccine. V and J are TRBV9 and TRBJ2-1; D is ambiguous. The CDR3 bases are TGTGCCAGCAGCGTAGGGGGTGATCCCTCCTACAATGAGCAGTTCTTC. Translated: CASSVGGDPSYNEQFF.